This TCR beta chain stems from a study of shared clonotypes between healthy human individuals. A split of CD4+ cells into CD45RA+ naive and CD45RA-negative memory subsets was performed. Assay: immunoSEQ multiplex PCR; the TCRdb copy retains only in-frame clones and omits some. The sample includes 2,500,000 or so clones, less than 95% of them seen just once. The V gene lost 2 bases and the J gene lost 0 bases, with 9 bases spanning the gap. The CDR3 length is 15 residues. The germline gives CDR1 SGHTS, CDR2 YDEGEE. The sample taken for sequencing was naive CD4+ T cells from PBMCs. Subset indicated: CD45RA+ positively selected. The receptor's source is a man between 18 and 35 years old in good health. Some clones in this sample may be carry-over from other donors' samples. The gene calls are TRBV5-8 and TRBJ2-1; D perhaps matches TRBD2 (5 bases). The CDR3 region is CASSFLGSSYNEQFF. The CDR3 coding sequence is TGTGCCAGCAGCTTCCTAGGGAGCTCCTACAATGAGCAGTTCTTC.